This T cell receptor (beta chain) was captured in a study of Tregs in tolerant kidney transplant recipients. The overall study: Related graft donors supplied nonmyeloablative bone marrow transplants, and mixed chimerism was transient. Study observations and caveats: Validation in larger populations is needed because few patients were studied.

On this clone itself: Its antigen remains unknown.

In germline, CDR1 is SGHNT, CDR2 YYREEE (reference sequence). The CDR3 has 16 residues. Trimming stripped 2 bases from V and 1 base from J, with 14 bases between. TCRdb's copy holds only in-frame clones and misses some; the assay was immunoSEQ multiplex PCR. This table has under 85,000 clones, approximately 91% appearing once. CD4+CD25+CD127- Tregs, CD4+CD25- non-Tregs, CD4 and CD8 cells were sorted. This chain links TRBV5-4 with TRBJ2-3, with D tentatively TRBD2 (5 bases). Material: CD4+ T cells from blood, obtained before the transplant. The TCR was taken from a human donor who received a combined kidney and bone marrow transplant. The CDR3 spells CASSLYLAFGTDTQYF. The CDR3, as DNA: TGTGCCAGCAGCTTATATCTAGCTTTTGGCACAGATACGCAGTATTTT.